This entry lists 2 T cell receptor beta chains sequenced from one sample in a study of cytomegalovirus exposure and HLA in healthy donors. Researchers ran the PCR with 60 Vbeta and 13 Jbeta primers. The table came from immunoSEQ multiplex PCR; TCRdb's copy has only in-frame clones and leaves some out. The sample yields some 50,000 clones, 72% seen once. The sequenced material came from PBMCs. Receptors originate from a woman between 50 and 59 years old in good health and CMV-seropositive.

This clone was recorded a few times. This chain connects TRBV4-2 to TRBJ2-5; 9 nucleotides agree with TRBD2. Per germline, CDR1 LGHNA and CDR2 YNFKEQ. The J segment lost 5 bases and the V segment lost 4 bases, leaving 14 bases of the junction unmatched. CDR3 length: 17 residues. CDR3 region: CASSPGLAGAGRETQYF. CDR3 coding DNA: TGTGCCAGCAGCCCCGGCTTAGCGGGAGCAGGGCGGGAGACCCAGTACTTC.

The chain uses TRBV7-2 and TRBJ2-1; 7 bases map to TRBD1. V was pared by 4 bases and J by 2 bases, with 8 bases of the junction left unmatched. Germline lookup yields CDR1 SGHTA and CDR2 FQGNSA. The CDR3 contains 16 residues. CDR3 amino acids: CASSSSTGVAYNEQFF. In DNA form, the CDR3 reads TGTGCCAGCAGCTCCTCCACAGGGGTCGCCTACAATGAGCAGTTCTTC.